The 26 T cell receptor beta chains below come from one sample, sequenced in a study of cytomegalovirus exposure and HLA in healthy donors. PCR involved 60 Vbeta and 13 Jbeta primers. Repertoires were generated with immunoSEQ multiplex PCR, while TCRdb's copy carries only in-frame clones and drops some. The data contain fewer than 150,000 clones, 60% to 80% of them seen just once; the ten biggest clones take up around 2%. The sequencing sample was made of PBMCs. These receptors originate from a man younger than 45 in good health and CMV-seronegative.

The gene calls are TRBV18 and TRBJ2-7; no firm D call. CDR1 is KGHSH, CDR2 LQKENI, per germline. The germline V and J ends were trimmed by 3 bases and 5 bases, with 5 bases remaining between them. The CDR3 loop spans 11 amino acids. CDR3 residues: CASSPADEQYF. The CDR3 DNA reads TGTGCCAGCTCACCGGCCGACGAGCAGTACTTC.

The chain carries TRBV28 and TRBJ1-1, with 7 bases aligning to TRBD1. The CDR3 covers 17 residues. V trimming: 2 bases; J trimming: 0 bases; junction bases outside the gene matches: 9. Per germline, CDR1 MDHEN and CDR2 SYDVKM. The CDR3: CASSLPQGGVMNTEAFF. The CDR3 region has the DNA TGTGCCAGCAGTTTACCGCAGGGGGGTGTGATGAACACTGAAGCTTTCTTT.

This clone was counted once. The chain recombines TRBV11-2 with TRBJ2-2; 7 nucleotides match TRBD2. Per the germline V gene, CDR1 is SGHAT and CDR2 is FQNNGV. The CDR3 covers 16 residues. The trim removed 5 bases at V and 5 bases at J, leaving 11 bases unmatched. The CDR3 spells CASSPDSAGVTGELFF. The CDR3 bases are TGTGCCAGCAGCCCTGATAGCGCGGGAGTTACCGGGGAGCTGTTTTTT. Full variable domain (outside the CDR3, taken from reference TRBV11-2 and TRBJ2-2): EAGVAQSPRYKIIEKRQSVAFWCNPISGHATLYWYQQILGQGPKLLIQFQNNGVVDDSQLPKDRFSAERLKGVDSTLKIQPAKLEDSAVYLCASSPDSAGVTGELFFGEGSRLTVL.

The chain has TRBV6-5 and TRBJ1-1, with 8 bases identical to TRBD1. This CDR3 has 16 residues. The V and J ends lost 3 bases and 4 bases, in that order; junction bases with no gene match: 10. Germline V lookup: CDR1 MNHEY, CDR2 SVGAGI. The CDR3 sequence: CASSYRQGPTGTEAFF. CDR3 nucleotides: TGTGCCAGCAGTTATCGACAGGGGCCAACGGGCACTGAAGCTTTCTTT.

For the CDR3, the DNA is TGTGCCAGCAGTTCCAGGGGGCGATCTGGGGCCAACGTCCTGACTTTC. Translation: CASSSRGRSGANVLTF. The chain combines TRBV27 with TRBJ2-6, with 8 positions matching TRBD1. The CDR3 consists of 16 residues. V shed 4 bases and J 1 base; nucleotides not matched to a gene: 3. Germline loops: CDR1 MNHEY, CDR2 SMNVEV (reference sequence).

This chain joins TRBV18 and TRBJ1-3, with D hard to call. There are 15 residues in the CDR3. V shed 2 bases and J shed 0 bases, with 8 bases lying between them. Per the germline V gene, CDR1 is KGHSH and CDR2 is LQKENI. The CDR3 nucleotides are TGTGCCAGCTCACCATCAGAGGGCTCTGGAAACACCATATATTTT. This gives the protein CASSPSEGSGNTIYF. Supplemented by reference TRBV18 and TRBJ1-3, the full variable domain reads NAGVMQNPRHLVRRRGQEARLRCSPMKGHSHVYWYRQLPEEGLKFMVYLQKENIIDESGMPKERFSAEFPKEGPSILRIQQVVRGDSAAYFCASSPSEGSGNTIYFGEGSWLTVV.

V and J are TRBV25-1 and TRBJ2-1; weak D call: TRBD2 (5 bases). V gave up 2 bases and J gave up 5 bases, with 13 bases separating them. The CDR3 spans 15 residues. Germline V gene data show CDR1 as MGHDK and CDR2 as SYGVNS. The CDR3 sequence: CASSETAALNNEQFF. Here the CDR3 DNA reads TGTGCCAGCAGTGAAACAGCGGCCCTAAACAATGAGCAGTTCTTC. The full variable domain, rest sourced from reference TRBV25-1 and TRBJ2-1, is EADIYQTPRYLVIGTGKKITLECSQTMGHDKMYWYQQDPGMELHLIHYSYGVNSTEKGDLSSESTVSRIRTEHFPLTLESARPSHTSQYLCASSETAALNNEQFFGPGTRLTVL.

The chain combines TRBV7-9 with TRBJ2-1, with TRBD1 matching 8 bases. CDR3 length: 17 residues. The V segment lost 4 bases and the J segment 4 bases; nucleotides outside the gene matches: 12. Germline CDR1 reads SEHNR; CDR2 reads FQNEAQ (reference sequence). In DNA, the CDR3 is TGTGCCAGCAGCTCAAAAGCCCGGGACAGGAATTACAATGAGCAGTTCTTC. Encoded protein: CASSSKARDRNYNEQFF.

CDR3 protein: CASSYSIHGLTEAFF. The CDR3, as DNA: TGTGCCAGCAGTTACTCGATTCATGGGCTCACTGAAGCTTTCTTT. The chain employs TRBV6-5 and TRBJ1-1; D gene uncertain. Trimming left V 0 bases short and J 4 bases short, with 12 bases between. Germline assignment: CDR1 MNHEY and CDR2 SVGAGI. This CDR3 spans 15 amino acids.

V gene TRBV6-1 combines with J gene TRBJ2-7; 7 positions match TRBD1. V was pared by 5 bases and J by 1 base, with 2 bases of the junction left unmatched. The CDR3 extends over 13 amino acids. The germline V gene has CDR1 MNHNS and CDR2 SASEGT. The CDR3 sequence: CASSRQGSYEQYF. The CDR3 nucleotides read TGTGCCAGCAGTAGACAGGGATCCTACGAGCAGTACTTC.

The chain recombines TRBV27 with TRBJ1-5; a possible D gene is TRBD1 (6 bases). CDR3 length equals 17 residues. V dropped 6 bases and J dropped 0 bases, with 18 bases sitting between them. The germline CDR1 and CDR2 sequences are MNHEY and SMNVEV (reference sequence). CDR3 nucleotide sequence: TGTGCCAGCAGCCCGGCCCAGGGGCGAAGTAGCAATCAGCCCCAGCATTTT. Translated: CASSPAQGRSSNQPQHF.

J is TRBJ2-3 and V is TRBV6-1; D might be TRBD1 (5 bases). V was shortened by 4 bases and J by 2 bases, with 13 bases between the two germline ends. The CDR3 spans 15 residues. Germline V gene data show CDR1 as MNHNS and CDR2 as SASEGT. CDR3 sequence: CASSGQSPSTDTQYF. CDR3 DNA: TGTGCCAGCAGTGGACAGTCCCCATCCACAGATACGCAGTATTTT.

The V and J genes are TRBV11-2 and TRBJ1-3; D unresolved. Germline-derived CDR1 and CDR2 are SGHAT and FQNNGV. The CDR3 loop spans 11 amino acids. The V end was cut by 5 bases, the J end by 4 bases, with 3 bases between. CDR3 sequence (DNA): TGTGCCAGCAGCACAGGAAACACCATATATTTT. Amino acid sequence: CASSTGNTIYF. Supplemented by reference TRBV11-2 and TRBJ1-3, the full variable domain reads EAGVAQSPRYKIIEKRQSVAFWCNPISGHATLYWYQQILGQGPKLLIQFQNNGVVDDSQLPKDRFSAERLKGVDSTLKIQPAKLEDSAVYLCASSTGNTIYFGEGSWLTVV.

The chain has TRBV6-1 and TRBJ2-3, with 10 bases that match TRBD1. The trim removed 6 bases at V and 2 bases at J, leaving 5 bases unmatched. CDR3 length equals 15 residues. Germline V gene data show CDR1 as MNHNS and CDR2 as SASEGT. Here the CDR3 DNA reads TGTGCCAGCAGGCTGGGGACAGGGGACACAGATACGCAGTATTTT. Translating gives CASRLGTGDTDTQYF.

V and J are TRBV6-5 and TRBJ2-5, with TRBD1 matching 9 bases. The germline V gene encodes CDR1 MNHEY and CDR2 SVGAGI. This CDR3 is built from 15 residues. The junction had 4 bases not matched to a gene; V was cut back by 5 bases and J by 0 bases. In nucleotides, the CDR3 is TGTGCCAGCAGTATAGGGGACAGGGACCAAGAGACCCAGTACTTC. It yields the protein CASSIGDRDQETQYF.

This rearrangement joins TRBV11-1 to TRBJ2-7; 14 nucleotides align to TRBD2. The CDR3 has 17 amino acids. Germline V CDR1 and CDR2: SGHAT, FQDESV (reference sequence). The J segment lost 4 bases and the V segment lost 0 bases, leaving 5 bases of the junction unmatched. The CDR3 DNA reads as TGTGCCAGCAGCTTAGCGGGACTAGCGGGAGATCATTACGAGCAGTACTTC. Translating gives CASSLAGLAGDHYEQYF.

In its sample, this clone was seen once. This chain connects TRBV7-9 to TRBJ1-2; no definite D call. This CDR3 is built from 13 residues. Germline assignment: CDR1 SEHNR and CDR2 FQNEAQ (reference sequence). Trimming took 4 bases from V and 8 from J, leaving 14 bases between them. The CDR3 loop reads CASSSIEARGYTF. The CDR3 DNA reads TGTGCCAGCAGCTCAATTGAAGCACGGGGCTACACCTTC. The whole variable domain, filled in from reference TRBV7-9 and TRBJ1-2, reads DTGVSQNPRHKITKRGQNVTFRCDPISEHNRLYWYRQTLGQGPEFLTYFQNEAQLEKSRLLSDRFSAERPKGSFSTLEIQRTEQGDSAMYLCASSSIEARGYTFGSGTRLTVV.

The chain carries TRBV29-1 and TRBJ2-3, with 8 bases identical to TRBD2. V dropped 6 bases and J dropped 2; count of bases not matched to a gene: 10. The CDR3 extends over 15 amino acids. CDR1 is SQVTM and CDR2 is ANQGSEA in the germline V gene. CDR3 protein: CSVLLAGSPTDTQYF. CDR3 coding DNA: TGCAGCGTACTTCTAGCGGGTTCCCCCACAGATACGCAGTATTTT.

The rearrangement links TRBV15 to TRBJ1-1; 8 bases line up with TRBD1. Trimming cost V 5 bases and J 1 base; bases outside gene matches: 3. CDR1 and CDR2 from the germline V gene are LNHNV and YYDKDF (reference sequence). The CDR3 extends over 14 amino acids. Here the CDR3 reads CATSGGQGNTEAFF. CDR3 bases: TGTGCCACCAGCGGAGGACAGGGGAACACTGAAGCTTTCTTT.

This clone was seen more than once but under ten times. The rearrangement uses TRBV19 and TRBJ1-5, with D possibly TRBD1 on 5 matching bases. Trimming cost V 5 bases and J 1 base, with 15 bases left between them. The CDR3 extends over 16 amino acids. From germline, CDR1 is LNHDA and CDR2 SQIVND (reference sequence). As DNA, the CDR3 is TGTGCCAGTAGTCTAGGGGCCACAGGAAGCAATCAGCCCCAGCATTTT. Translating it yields CASSLGATGSNQPQHF.

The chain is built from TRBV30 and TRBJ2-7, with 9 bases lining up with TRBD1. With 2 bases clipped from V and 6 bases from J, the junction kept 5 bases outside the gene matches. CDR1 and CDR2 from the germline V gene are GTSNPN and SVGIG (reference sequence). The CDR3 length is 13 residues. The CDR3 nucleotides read TGTGCCTGGAGTCTGGGACAGGGTGGCGAGCAGTACTTC. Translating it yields CAWSLGQGGEQYF.

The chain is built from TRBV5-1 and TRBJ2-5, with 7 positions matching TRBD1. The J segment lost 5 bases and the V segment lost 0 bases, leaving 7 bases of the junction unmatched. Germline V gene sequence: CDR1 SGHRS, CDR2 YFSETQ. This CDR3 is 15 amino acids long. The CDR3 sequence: CASSLGGTEQETQYF. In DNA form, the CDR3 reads TGCGCCAGCAGCTTGGGGGGGACAGAGCAGGAGACCCAGTACTTC.

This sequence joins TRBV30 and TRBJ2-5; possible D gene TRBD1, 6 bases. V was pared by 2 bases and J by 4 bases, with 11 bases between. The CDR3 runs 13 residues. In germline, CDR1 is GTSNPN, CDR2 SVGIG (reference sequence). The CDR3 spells CAWSTGISETQYF. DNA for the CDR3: TGTGCCTGGAGTACAGGGATTTCAGAGACCCAGTACTTC.

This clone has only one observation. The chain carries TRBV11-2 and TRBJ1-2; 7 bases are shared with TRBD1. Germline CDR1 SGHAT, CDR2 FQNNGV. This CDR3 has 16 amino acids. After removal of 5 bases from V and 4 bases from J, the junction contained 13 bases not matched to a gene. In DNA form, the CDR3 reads TGTGCCAGCAGCCTTGGCGGGACAGCCGATCTCTATGGCTACACCTTC. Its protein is CASSLGGTADLYGYTF.

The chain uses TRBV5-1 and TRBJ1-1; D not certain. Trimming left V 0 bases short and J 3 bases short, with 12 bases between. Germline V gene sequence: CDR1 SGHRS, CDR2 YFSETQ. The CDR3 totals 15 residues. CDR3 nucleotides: TGCGCCAGCAGCTTGGAAGCAATGAGTTACACTGAAGCTTTCTTT. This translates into CASSLEAMSYTEAFF. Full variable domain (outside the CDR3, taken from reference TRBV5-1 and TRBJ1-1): KAGVTQTPRYLIKTRGQQVTLSCSPISGHRSVSWYQQTPGQGLQFLFEYFSETQRNKGNFPGRFSGRQFSNSRSEMNVSTLELGDSALYLCASSLEAMSYTEAFFGQGTRLTVV.

The CDR3 bases are TGTGCCAGTAGGGAGTGGCGAGCTAACTATGGCTACACCTTC. Its translation: CASREWRANYGYTF. The chain couples TRBV19 to TRBJ1-2; the D is unclear. CDR3 length: 14 amino acids. The germline V gene encodes CDR1 LNHDA and CDR2 SQIVND (reference sequence). V was clipped by 6 bases and J by 0 bases, with 11 bases between them.